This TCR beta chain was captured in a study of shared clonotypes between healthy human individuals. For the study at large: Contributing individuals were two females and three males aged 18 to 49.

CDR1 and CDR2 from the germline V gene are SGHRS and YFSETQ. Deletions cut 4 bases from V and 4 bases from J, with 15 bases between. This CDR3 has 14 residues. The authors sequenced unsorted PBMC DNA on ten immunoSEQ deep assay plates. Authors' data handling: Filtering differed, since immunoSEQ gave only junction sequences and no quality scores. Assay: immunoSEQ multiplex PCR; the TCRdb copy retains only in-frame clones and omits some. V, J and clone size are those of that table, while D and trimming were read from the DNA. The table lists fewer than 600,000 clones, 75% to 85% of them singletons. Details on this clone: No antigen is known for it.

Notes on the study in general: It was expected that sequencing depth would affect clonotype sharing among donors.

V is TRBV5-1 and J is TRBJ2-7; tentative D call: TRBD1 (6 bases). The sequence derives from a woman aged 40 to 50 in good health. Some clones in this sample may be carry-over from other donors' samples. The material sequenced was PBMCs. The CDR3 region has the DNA TGCGCCAGCAGCACCGGACAGCCAGGGTACGAGCAGTACTTC. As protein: CASSTGQPGYEQYF. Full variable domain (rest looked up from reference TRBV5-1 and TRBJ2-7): KAGVTQTPRYLIKTRGQQVTLSCSPISGHRSVSWYQQTPGQGLQFLFEYFSETQRNKGNFPGRFSGRQFSNSRSEMNVSTLELGDSALYLCASSTGQPGYEQYFGPGTRLTVT.